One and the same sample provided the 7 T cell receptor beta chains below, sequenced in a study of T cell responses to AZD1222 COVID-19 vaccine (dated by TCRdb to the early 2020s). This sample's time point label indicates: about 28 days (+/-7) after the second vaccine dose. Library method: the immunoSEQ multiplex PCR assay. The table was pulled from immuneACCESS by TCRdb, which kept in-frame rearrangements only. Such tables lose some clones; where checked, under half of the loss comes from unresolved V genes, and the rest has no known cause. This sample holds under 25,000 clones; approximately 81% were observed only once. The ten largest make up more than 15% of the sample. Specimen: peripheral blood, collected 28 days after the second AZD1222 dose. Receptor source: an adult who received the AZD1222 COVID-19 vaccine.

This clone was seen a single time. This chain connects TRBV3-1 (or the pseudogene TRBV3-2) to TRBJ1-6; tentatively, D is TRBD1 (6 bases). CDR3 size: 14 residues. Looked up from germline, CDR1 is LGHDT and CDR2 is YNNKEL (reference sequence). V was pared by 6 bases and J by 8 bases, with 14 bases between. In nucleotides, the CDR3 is TGTGCCAGCAGACGACAGGCTGCGGATTCACCCCTCCACTTT. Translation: CASRRQAADSPLHF.

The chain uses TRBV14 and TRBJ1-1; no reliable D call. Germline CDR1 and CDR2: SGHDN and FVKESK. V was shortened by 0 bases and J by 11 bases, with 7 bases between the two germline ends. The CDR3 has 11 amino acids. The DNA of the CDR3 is TGTGCCAGCAGCCAAGATGTCCGGGCTTTCTTT. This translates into CASSQDVRAFF.

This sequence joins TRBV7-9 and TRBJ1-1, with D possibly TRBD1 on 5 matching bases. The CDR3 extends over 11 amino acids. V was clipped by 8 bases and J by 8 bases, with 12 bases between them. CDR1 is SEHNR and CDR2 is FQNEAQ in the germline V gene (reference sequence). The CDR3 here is CASRQQEEAFF. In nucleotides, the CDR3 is TGTGCCAGCCGTCAACAGGAGGAAGCTTTCTTT.

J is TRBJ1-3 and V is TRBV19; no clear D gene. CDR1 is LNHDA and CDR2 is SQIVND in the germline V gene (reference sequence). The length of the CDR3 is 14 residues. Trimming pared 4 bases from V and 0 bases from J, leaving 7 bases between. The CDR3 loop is CASSTDPSGNTIYF. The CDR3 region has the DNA TGTGCCAGTAGTACCGACCCCTCTGGAAACACCATATATTTT.

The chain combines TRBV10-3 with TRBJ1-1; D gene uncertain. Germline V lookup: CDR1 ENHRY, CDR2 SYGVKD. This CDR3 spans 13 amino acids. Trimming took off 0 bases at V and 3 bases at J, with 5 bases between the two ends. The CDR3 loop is CAISESADTEAFF. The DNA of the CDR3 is TGTGCCATCAGTGAGTCCGCCGACACTGAAGCTTTCTTT.

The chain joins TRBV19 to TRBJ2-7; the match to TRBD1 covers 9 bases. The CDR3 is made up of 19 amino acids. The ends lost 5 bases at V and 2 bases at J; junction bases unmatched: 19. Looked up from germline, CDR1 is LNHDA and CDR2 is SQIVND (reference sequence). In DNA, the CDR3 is TGTGCCAGTAGTCTTCGGACAGGGGACGCCCTTCCGTTCACCTACGAGCAGTACTTC. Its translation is CASSLRTGDALPFTYEQYF.

DNA of the CDR3: TGTGCCAGCAGCCCTGGACAGGGGGACACCGGGGAGCTGTTTTTT. As protein: CASSPGQGDTGELFF. The genes are TRBV13 and TRBJ2-2; 10 nucleotides match TRBD1. V shed 5 bases and J 3 bases; nucleotides not matched to a gene: 3. The CDR3 consists of 15 residues. Germline CDR1 is PRHDT and CDR2 is FYEKMQ (reference sequence).